The 9 T cell receptor beta chains presented below share a single source sample, sequenced in a study of T cells in localized non-small cell lung cancer. Method: immunoSEQ multiplex PCR; TCRdb's copy keeps in-frame clones and lacks some. This sample has about 40,000 clones, with approximately 86% found just once. This specimen consisted of peripheral blood, obtained before any cancer treatment. The receptors originated from a man aged 18 to 49 with stage I lung adenocarcinoma.

This rearrangement joins TRBV5-6 to TRBJ1-3; 10 bases match TRBD1. Germline V gene lookup returns CDR1 SGHDT and CDR2 YYEEEE. This CDR3 region has 16 residues. V was pared by 3 bases and J by 2 bases, with 5 bases of the junction left unmatched. The DNA for the CDR3 is TGTGCCAGCAGCTACGGGACAGGGGTACCTGGAAACACCATATATTTT. Translated: CASSYGTGVPGNTIYF.

The chain couples TRBV9 to TRBJ2-4; 7 bases are shared with TRBD2. The germline CDR1 and CDR2 sequences are SGDLS and YYNGEE. V gave up 7 bases and J gave up 4 bases; unmatched junction bases: 11. This CDR3 spans 15 amino acids. CDR3 nucleotide sequence: TGTGCCAGCGCCCCGGGGGGTTCTTATAAAAACATTCAGTACTTC. Amino acids: CASAPGGSYKNIQYF.

This sequence joins TRBV4-1 and TRBJ2-3; 9 bases fit TRBD2. The germline V gene has CDR1 MGHRA and CDR2 YSYEKL. V lost 3 bases, J lost 0 bases, and 4 bases stayed unmatched. This CDR3 spans 16 amino acids. The CDR3 DNA follows: TGCGCCAGCAGCCAGACTAGCGGACCTAGCACAGATACGCAGTATTTT. Translating gives CASSQTSGPSTDTQYF.

As DNA, the CDR3 is TGTGCCAGTATGACAGGTCTTCCTGGAAACACCATATATTTT. Amino acid sequence: CASMTGLPGNTIYF. This rearrangement joins TRBV6-1 to TRBJ1-3; TRBD1 is a possible D gene (6 bases). CDR1 and CDR2 from the germline V gene are MNHNS and SASEGT. Trimming stripped 9 bases from V and 2 bases from J, with 14 bases between. This CDR3 has 14 residues.

V gene TRBV9 combines with J gene TRBJ1-4, with TRBD1 matching 7 bases. Germline loops: CDR1 SGDLS, CDR2 YYNGEE. With 3 bases clipped from V and 6 bases from J, the junction kept 11 bases outside the gene matches. The CDR3 length is 16 residues. Written as DNA, the CDR3 is TGTGCCAGCAGCGAAGGACAGGCGCATCTGTATGAAAAACTGTTTTTT. Residues: CASSEGQAHLYEKLFF.

The gene calls are TRBV5-4 and TRBJ2-3; 13 bases map to TRBD2. CDR1 SGHNT and CDR2 YYREEE come from the germline V gene (reference sequence). Trimming at V came to 1 base and at J to 9 bases, leaving 5 bases not matched to a gene. There are 15 residues in the CDR3. DNA of the CDR3: TGTGCCAGCAGCTTGACTAGCGGGGGGGCTCAGACGCAGTATTTT. This codes for CASSLTSGGAQTQYF.

This rearrangement joins TRBV11-2 to TRBJ1-2, with 10 bases matching TRBD1. The V and J ends lost 2 bases and 0 bases, in that order; junction bases with no gene match: 9. CDR1 and CDR2 from the germline V gene are SGHAT and FQNNGV. The CDR3 consists of 18 residues. CDR3 sequence reads: CASSLTGTGAEANYGYTF. The CDR3 DNA sequence: TGTGCCAGCAGCTTAACGGGGACAGGGGCTGAAGCTAACTATGGCTACACCTTC. Looking up the rest from reference TRBV11-2 and TRBJ1-2 gives the full variable domain: EAGVAQSPRYKIIEKRQSVAFWCNPISGHATLYWYQQILGQGPKLLIQFQNNGVVDDSQLPKDRFSAERLKGVDSTLKIQPAKLEDSAVYLCASSLTGTGAEANYGYTFGSGTRLTVV.

The chain employs TRBV18 and TRBJ1-1, with 9 positions matching TRBD1. After removal of 2 bases from V and 11 bases from J, the junction contained 6 bases not matched to a gene. This CDR3 contains 13 residues. CDR1 is KGHSH, CDR2 LQKENI, per germline. CDR3 residues: CASSPTGQGLAFF. Written as DNA, the CDR3 is TGTGCCAGCTCACCAACTGGACAGGGGCTGGCTTTCTTT.

This chain connects TRBV5-1 to TRBJ2-1; 11 bases fit TRBD2. The length of the CDR3 is 15 residues. Germline loops: CDR1 SGHRS, CDR2 YFSETQ. V lost 1 base and J lost 9; bases outside the gene matches: 6. The CDR3: CASSLTSGGHAEQFF. CDR3 DNA sequence: TGCGCCAGCAGCTTGACTAGCGGGGGTCACGCTGAGCAGTTCTTC.